One and the same sample provided the 4 T cell receptor beta chains below, sequenced in a study of blood T cell repertoires in COVID-19 (dated by TCRdb to 2020 to 2021). Library preparation used the immunoSEQ multiplex PCR assay. The table comes from immuneACCESS by way of TCRdb, which keeps in-frame sequences with V and J called. Part of the clones is missing from these tables; in studies checked, under half for an unresolved V gene and the rest for unknown reasons. Here the sample has under 200,000 clones; roughly 80% occur a single time. Approximately 14% of the sample lies in the top ten. The sequenced material came from peripheral blood. The source is a man aged 25-40 years with active or convalescent COVID-19.

The J gene is TRBJ2-3, the V gene TRBV14, with D maybe TRBD2 (6 bases). The germline gives CDR1 SGHDN, CDR2 FVKESK. The V end was cut by 4 bases, the J end by 2 bases, with 19 bases between. The CDR3 is 17 residues long. The CDR3: CASSPKRGVTVTDTQYF. The CDR3 DNA reads as TGTGCCAGCAGCCCAAAGCGCGGGGTTACTGTCACAGATACGCAGTATTTT.

The chain links TRBV27 to TRBJ2-1; 10 nucleotides line up with TRBD2. This CDR3 contains 14 residues. Germline V gene sequence: CDR1 MNHEY, CDR2 SMNVEV (reference sequence). The V gene end was trimmed by 8 bases and the J gene end by 2 bases; junction bases not matched to a gene: 3. CDR3 sequence: CASRSGRAYNEQFF. The CDR3 coding sequence is TGTGCCAGCCGCAGCGGGAGGGCCTACAATGAGCAGTTCTTC.

Here the CDR3 DNA reads TGTGCCTGGAGTGAGGGGACTAGCGGGAGGGTCGATACGCAGTATTTT. Protein product: CAWSEGTSGRVDTQYF. The chain links TRBV30 to TRBJ2-3; 16 bases are shared with TRBD2. The CDR3 spans 16 residues. CDR1 is GTSNPN, CDR2 SVGIG, per germline (reference sequence). J lost 6 bases, V lost 1 base, and 4 bases had no gene match.

This chain connects TRBV11-3 to TRBJ2-3, with D possibly TRBD2 on 6 matching bases. CDR3 length: 15 amino acids. V gave up 2 bases and J gave up 4 bases, with 13 bases separating them. The germline CDR1 and CDR2 sequences are SGHNT and YENEEA. This chain's CDR3 is CASSLPRERADTQYF. The CDR3 bases are TGTGCCAGCAGCTTACCACGGGAGCGGGCAGATACGCAGTATTTT.